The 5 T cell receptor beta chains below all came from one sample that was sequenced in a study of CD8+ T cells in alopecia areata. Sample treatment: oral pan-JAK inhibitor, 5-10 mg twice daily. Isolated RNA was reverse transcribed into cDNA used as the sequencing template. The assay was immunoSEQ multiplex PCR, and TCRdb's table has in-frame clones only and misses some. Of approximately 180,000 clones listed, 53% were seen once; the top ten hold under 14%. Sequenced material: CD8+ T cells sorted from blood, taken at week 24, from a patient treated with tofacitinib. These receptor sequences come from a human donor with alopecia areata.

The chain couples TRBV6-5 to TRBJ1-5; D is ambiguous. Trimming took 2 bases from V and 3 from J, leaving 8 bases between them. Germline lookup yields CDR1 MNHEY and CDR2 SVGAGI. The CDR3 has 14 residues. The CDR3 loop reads CASSYRENNQPQHF. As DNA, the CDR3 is TGTGCCAGCAGTTACCGGGAAAACAATCAGCCCCAGCATTTT.

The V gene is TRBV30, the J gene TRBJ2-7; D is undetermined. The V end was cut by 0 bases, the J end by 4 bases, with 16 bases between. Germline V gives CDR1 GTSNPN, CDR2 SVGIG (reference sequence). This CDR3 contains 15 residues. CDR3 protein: CAWSVRQAVWYEQYF. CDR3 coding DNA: TGTGCCTGGAGTGTACGGCAGGCTGTTTGGTACGAGCAGTACTTC.

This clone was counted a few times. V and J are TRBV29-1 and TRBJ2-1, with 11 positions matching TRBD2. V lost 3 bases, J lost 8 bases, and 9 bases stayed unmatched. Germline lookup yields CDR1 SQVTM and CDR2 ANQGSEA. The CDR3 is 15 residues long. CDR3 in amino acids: CSVDETSGGSYEQFF. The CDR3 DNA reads TGCAGCGTTGACGAAACTAGCGGGGGTTCTTATGAGCAGTTCTTC.

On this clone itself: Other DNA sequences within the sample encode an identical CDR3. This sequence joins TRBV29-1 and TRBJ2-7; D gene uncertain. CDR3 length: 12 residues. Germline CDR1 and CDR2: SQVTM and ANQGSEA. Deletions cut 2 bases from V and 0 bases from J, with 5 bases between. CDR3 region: CSVETDSYEQYF. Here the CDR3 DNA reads TGCAGCGTTGAAACGGACTCCTACGAGCAGTACTTC.

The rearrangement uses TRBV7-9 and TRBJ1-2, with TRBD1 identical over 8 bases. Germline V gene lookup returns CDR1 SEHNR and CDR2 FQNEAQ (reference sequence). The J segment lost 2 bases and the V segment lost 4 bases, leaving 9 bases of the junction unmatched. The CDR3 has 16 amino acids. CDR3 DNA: TGTGCCAGCAGCTCCACCCATGGGACAGGAAACTATGGCTACACCTTC. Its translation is CASSSTHGTGNYGYTF. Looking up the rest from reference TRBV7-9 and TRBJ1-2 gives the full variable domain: DTGVSQNPRHKITKRGQNVTFRCDPISEHNRLYWYRQTLGQGPEFLTYFQNEAQLEKSRLLSDRFSAERPKGSFSTLEIQRTEQGDSAMYLCASSSTHGTGNYGYTFGSGTRLTVV.